This T cell receptor (beta chain) derives from a study of Tregs in tolerant kidney transplant recipients. As concerns this clone: What it binds is unknown.

The assay was immunoSEQ multiplex PCR, and TCRdb's table has in-frame clones only and misses some. The data show about 240,000 clones, approximately 84% seen once. With V trimmed by 3 bases and J by 2 bases, 17 bases remained unmatched. The CDR3 runs 20 residues. Per germline, CDR1 KGHSH and CDR2 LQKENI. Broader study findings: Biological reproducibility was not directly addressed, but technical replication error appeared minimal.

V usage is TRBV18 and J usage is TRBJ2-3; 10 positions agree with TRBD1. This TCR was sampled from a human donor in good health. Sequencing was done on a sample of CD4+ T cells from blood. The CDR3 nucleotides are TGTGCCAGCTCACCTTGGCCCTCGAGGGGGACAGGGGACCCCACAGATACGCAGTATTTT. Its protein is CASSPWPSRGTGDPTDTQYF.